A selection of T cell receptor beta chains follows, all from one sample in a study of blood T cells in healthy people across ages. TCRdb ran MiXCR on the 5' RACE reads and lists one entry per CDR3 protein. This table holds 270,000 or so distinct CDR3 sequences, roughly 26% found once. What was sequenced was blood. Source of these receptors: a woman between 70 and 85 years old in good health. Both conserved end residues are part of each CDR3. A D gene is named only where the DNA matches it firmly. Clone size is stated in some rows and not others, as once, few, many or a class when expanded.

CDR3aa	CDR3nt	v_gene	j_gene	d_gene	abundance
CASSRDRAGLFIGELFF	TGTGCCAGCAGCCGAGACCGAGCGGGACTTTTTATCGGGGAGCTGTTTTTT	TRBV4-2	TRBJ2-2	TRBD2	NA
CASSRDREGSPLHF	TGTGCCAGCAGCCGGGACAGGGAAGGATCACCCCTCCACTTT	TRBV7-9	TRBJ1-6	TRBD1	NA
CASSLDGGVPYEQYF	TGTGCCAGCAGCTTAGACGGGGGCGTACCCTACGAGCAGTACTTC	TRBV7-2	TRBJ2-7	NA	NA
CASSPKQGRNEKLFF	TGCGCCAGCAGCCCGAAACAGGGCCGGAATGAAAAACTGTTTTTT	TRBV5-1	TRBJ1-4	NA	many
CASGIRQLAPQGYEQYF	TGTGCCAGCGGTATAAGGCAGCTCGCACCCCAAGGATACGAGCAGTACTTC	TRBV2	TRBJ2-7	NA	few
CASSLEVFRGGLGGYTF	TGTGCCAGCAGTTTAGAGGTCTTCAGGGGGGGTCTGGGGGGCTACACCTTC	TRBV28	TRBJ1-2	TRBD1	few
CASGPDRASTDTQYF	TGTGCCAGCGGACCGGACAGGGCGAGCACAGATACGCAGTATTTT	TRBV27	TRBJ2-3	TRBD1	NA
CASLEGRATYNEQFF	TGTGCCAGCCTTGAGGGGAGGGCCACCTACAATGAGCAGTTCTTC	TRBV18	TRBJ2-1	TRBD2	NA
CASSQRQGQETQYF	TGTGCCAGCAGTCAAAGACAGGGCCAAGAGACCCAGTACTTC	TRBV6-1	TRBJ2-5	TRBD1	NA
CASSLFPSAQGINTEAFF	TGTGCCAGCAGTTTATTTCCAAGCGCACAGGGGATTAACACTGAAGCTTTCTTT	TRBV27	TRBJ1-1	TRBD1	few
CASSASHLVYGYTF	TGTGCCAGCAGCGCTAGCCATCTGGTGTATGGCTACACCTTC	TRBV7-2	TRBJ1-2	NA	NA
CASSLQGLLEETQYF	TGTGCCAGCAGCTTACAAGGACTACTGGAAGAGACCCAGTACTTC	TRBV7-2	TRBJ2-5	NA	NA
CASSLEWTRTQETQYF	TGTGCCAGCAGCTTGGAGTGGACTAGGACACAAGAGACCCAGTACTTC	TRBV5-5	TRBJ2-5	TRBD2	NA
CASSKQQGADEQYF	TGTGCCAGCAGCAAACAACAGGGGGCGGACGAGCAGTACTTC	TRBV7-2	TRBJ2-7	TRBD1	few